This T cell receptor (beta chain) stems from a study of response to subunit inactivated influenza vaccine. Notes on the study in general: The authors offered the suggestion that each seasonal influenza vaccination recruits few new T cells.

This CDR3 contains 15 residues. Per the germline V gene, CDR1 is MNHEY and CDR2 is SVGEGT. V dropped 5 bases and J dropped 2; count of bases not matched to a gene: 6. MiXCR, applied by TCRdb to the RT-PCR reads, yields one record per CDR3 protein. The profile shows 550,000 to 800,000 distinct CDR3 sequences, around 14% of them singletons. Details on this clonotype: Its antigen is currently unknown.

The receptor was derived from a man aged 45 to 65 who received an inactivated influenza vaccine. J is TRBJ2-7 and V is TRBV6-2 or TRBV6-3, with 10 nucleotides matching TRBD1. Specimen: PBMCs from blood, collected less than 15 days before vaccination. The CDR3 loop reads CASSEDRGRTYEQYF. The CDR3 bases are TGTGCCAGCAGTGAGGACAGGGGGAGGACCTACGAGCAGTACTTC.